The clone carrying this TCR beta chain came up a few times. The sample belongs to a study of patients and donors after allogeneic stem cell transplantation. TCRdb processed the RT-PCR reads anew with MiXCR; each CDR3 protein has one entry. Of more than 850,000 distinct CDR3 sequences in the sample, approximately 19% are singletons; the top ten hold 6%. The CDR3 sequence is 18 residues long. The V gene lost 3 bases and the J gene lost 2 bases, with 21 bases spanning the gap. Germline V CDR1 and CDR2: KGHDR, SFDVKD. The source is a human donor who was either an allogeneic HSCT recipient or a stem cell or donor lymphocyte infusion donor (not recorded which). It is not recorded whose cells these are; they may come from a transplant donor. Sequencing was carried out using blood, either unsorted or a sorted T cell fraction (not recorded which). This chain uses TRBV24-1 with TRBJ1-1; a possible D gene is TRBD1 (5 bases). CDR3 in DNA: TGTGCCACCAGTGATGCATCGGCGGGGCCCCCGTTTAACACTGAAGCTTTCTTT. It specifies CATSDASAGPPFNTEAFF.